This T cell receptor beta chain was sequenced in a study of blood T cell repertoires in COVID-19. Overall study: Sites across the United States, Italy and Spain contributed samples from acute and convalescent COVID-19. The cDNA or gDNA used as material had been derived from T cells, B-cell-depleted T cells, or PBMCs.

Per the germline V gene, CDR1 is SNHLY and CDR2 is FYNNEI. Trimming removed 7 bases from V and 6 bases from J, with 18 bases in between. The CDR3 sequence is 15 residues long. Authors' data handling: Estimated nucleated cell counts came from reference gene primer amplification. Repertoires were generated with immunoSEQ multiplex PCR, while TCRdb's copy carries only in-frame clones and drops some. The V and J calls and clone size come from that table; D and trimming were worked out from the DNA. The table has about 63,000 clones, 70% to 85% seen once. The chain links TRBV2 to TRBJ2-2; D is possibly TRBD1 (6 bases). Source material: peripheral blood. This clonotype originated in a human donor in a cohort sampled during active COVID-19. In DNA form, the CDR3 reads TGTGCCAGCAAGGGGGAGCAGGGTTACGCCGGGGAGCTGTTTTTT. Its protein is CASKGEQGYAGELFF. Drawing the rest from reference TRBV2 and TRBJ2-2, the complete variable domain is EPEVTQTPSHQVTQMGQEVILRCVPISNHLYFYWYRQILGQKVEFLVSFYNNEISEKSEIFDDQFSVERPDGSNFTLKIRSTKLEDSAMYFCASKGEQGYAGELFFGEGSRLTVL.